This T cell receptor beta chain was documented in a study of blood T cell repertoires in COVID-19. The V end lost 1 base, the J end lost 6 bases, and 7 bases lay between the germline ends. This CDR3 is 14 amino acids long. Germline values: CDR1 SGHTA, CDR2 FQGNSA. The data were produced by immunoSEQ multiplex PCR, yet TCRdb's version contains in-frame clones alone and is incomplete. Of about 69,000 clones in the sample, roughly three quarters were seen once. This sequence joins TRBV7-2 and TRBJ1-6; D is unclear. What was sequenced was peripheral blood. The source is a human donor in a cohort sampled during active COVID-19. The CDR3 DNA follows: TGTGCCAGCAGCTTAGGAGCATTTAATTCACCCCTCCACTTT. Residues: CASSLGAFNSPLHF.